This passage covers 17 T cell receptor beta chains from one sample sequenced in a study of early T cells in non-severe SARS-CoV-2 infection. In TCRdb, the 5' RACE reads were re-called with MiXCR into one record per CDR3 protein. The sample has some 35,000 distinct CDR3 sequences, less than 5% seen once; the top ten hold 8% to 10%. Sequenced sample: whole blood. The receptors stem from an adult who was a healthcare worker with PCR-confirmed SARS-CoV-2 infection or an uninfected control (not recorded which).

This clonotype was counted at least ten times. This chain links TRBV6-5 with TRBJ2-5, with 14 bases lining up with TRBD2. Germline CDR1 reads MNHEY; CDR2 reads SVGAGI. The CDR3 is 16 amino acids. V gave up 6 bases and J gave up 2 bases; unmatched junction bases: 5. The CDR3 DNA follows: TGTGCCAGCAGACAGGGACTAGCGGGAGTACAAGAGACCCAGTACTTC. Translation gives CASRQGLAGVQETQYF.

This clonotype was counted at least ten times. Germline and junction disagree at one end, which may indicate a read error. V gene TRBV7-7 combines with J gene TRBJ2-1, with 8 bases fitting TRBD1. The CDR3 loop spans 17 amino acids. Germline V gives CDR1 SSHAT, CDR2 FNYEAQ (reference sequence). The CDR3 DNA is TGTGCTAGCAGCTTAGGAGGCGCAGGGGGCTATTCGGGTGAGCAGTTCTTC. The encoded protein is CASSLGGAGGYSGEQFF.

This chain links TRBV6-2 or TRBV6-3 with TRBJ2-3; D gene ambiguous. CDR1 and CDR2 from the germline V gene are MNHEY and SVGEGT. This CDR3 has 14 residues. Trimming stripped 3 bases from V and 6 bases from J, with 13 bases between. The CDR3 region is CASSYPPVTDTQYF. The CDR3, as DNA: TGTGCCAGCAGTTATCCCCCCGTGACCGATACGCAGTATTTT.

This clonotype was recorded at least ten times. This rearrangement joins TRBV4-3 to TRBJ2-2; D perhaps matches TRBD2 (6 bases). The CDR3 consists of 15 residues. The V gene lost 4 bases and the J gene lost 3 bases, with 12 bases spanning the gap. CDR1 is LGHNA and CDR2 is YSLEER in the germline V gene. In DNA, the CDR3 is TGCGCCAGCAGCCCTCTGACGGGAGACACCGGGGAGCTGTTTTTT. This codes for CASSPLTGDTGELFF.

A word on this clonotype: A read error may account for a junction end that differs from germline. This chain links TRBV7-3 with TRBJ2-3, with 8 positions matching TRBD1. CDR1 and CDR2 from the germline V gene are SGHTA and FQGTGA. The length of the CDR3 is 13 residues. This CDR3 reads CASSRQGSDTEYF. The CDR3 DNA sequence: TGTGCCAGCAGCCGACAGGGGTCAGATACGGAGTATTTT.

The sample holds many counts of this clonotype. The chain recombines TRBV6-4 with TRBJ2-2, with D possibly being TRBD1 (6 bases). The CDR3 length is 16 residues. Trimming took 8 bases from V and 5 from J, leaving 21 bases between them. Per germline, CDR1 MRHNA and CDR2 SNTAGT. The CDR3 nucleotides are TGTGCCAGCTCCCAACAAGCCGGGACAACTACCGGGGAGCTGTTTTTT. Its protein is CASSQQAGTTTGELFF.

This clonotype showed up many times. The chain joins TRBV6-2 or TRBV6-3 to TRBJ2-4; 7 bases are shared with TRBD2. This CDR3 contains 13 residues. V was pared by 8 bases and J by 2 bases, with 3 bases of the junction left unmatched. Germline V gives CDR1 MNHEY, CDR2 SVGEGT. The CDR3 region has the DNA TGTGCCAGCGGGGGGGAGTCCAAAAACATTCAGTACTTC. This encodes CASGGESKNIQYF.

This clonotype appeared a few times. This chain uses TRBV19 with TRBJ1-1; D remains ambiguous. The CDR3 runs 16 residues. The germline V gene has CDR1 LNHDA and CDR2 SQIVND (reference sequence). The V and J ends lost 1 base and 11 bases respectively, with 23 bases between them. The CDR3 loop is CASSIVRAGRRVSAFF. The CDR3 DNA is TGTGCCAGTAGTATAGTACGGGCAGGACGTCGGGTCTCGGCTTTCTTT.

This clonotype was counted between two and nine times. V and J are TRBV28 and TRBJ2-1; maybe TRBD2 (5 bases). With 5 bases removed from V and 1 base from J, the gap between germline ends came to 9 bases. This CDR3 comprises 14 residues. Germline CDR1 reads MDHEN; CDR2 reads SYDVKM. The chain's CDR3 is CASSGSGSYNEQFF. CDR3 coding DNA: TGTGCCAGCAGTGGATCGGGATCCTACAATGAGCAGTTCTTC.

This clonotype was recorded many times. The CDR3: CASSLSLNEQFF. CDR3 in DNA: TGTGCCAGCAGCTTATCCCTCAATGAGCAGTTCTTC. The chain has TRBV7-3 and TRBJ2-1; D gene uncertain. CDR3 size: 12 residues. The ends were cut back, 2 bases at V and 6 bases at J, with 5 bases in the middle. In germline, CDR1 is SGHTA, CDR2 FQGTGA.

The chain combines TRBV3-1 with TRBJ2-3; tentatively, D is TRBD1 or TRBD2 (5 bases each). Germline values: CDR1 LGHDT, CDR2 YNNKEL (reference sequence). V dropped 2 bases and J dropped 6 bases, with 12 bases sitting between them. The CDR3 is 14 amino acids. The CDR3 loop is CASSQTGEGDTQYF. The DNA of the CDR3 is TGTGCCAGCAGCCAAACGGGTGAGGGGGATACGCAGTATTTT.

This clonotype was found many times. V and J are TRBV19 and TRBJ1-5, with a possible D match to TRBD1 (5 bases). Germline values: CDR1 LNHDA, CDR2 SQIVND (reference sequence). The length of the CDR3 is 18 residues. Trimming left V 3 bases short and J 2 bases short, with 20 bases between. The CDR3 region is CASSIGGSRISGNQPQHF. The CDR3, as DNA: TGTGCCAGTAGTATTGGGGGGAGCAGGATAAGCGGCAATCAGCCCCAGCATTTT.

This clonotype was observed many times. The J gene is TRBJ2-1, the V gene TRBV7-2, with 14 bases that match TRBD2. The CDR3 runs to 15 residues. Germline trimming cut 5 bases from V and 6 bases from J; bases unmatched to any gene: 3. In germline, CDR1 is SGHTA, CDR2 FQGNSA. The CDR3 DNA reads TGTGCCAGCAGCAAGACTAGCGGGAGGGCCAATGAGCAGTTCTTC. This sequence encodes CASSKTSGRANEQFF. Full variable domain (missing parts from reference TRBV7-2 and TRBJ2-1): GAGVSQSPSNKVTEKGKDVELRCDPISGHTALYWYRQSLGQGLEFLIYFQGNSAPDKSGLPSDRFSAERTGGSVSTLTIQRTQQEDSAVYLCASSKTSGRANEQFFGPGTRLTVL.

This clonotype has at least ten counts. CDR3 loop: CASSQRQGASGNTIYF. Written as DNA, the CDR3 is TGTGCCAGCAGCCAACGACAGGGGGCGAGCGGAAACACCATATATTTT. The rearrangement joins TRBV3-1 to TRBJ1-3, with 10 positions matching TRBD1. In germline, CDR1 is LGHDT, CDR2 YNNKEL (reference sequence). This CDR3 has 16 amino acids. The V gene end was trimmed by 2 bases and the J gene end by 4 bases; junction bases not matched to a gene: 5.

Ten or more counts support this clonotype. Here the CDR3 DNA reads TGTGCCAGCAGCTCACCCGCCGGCCAGAACACTGAAGCTTTCTTT. It codes for CASSSPAGQNTEAFF. The chain is built from TRBV7-8 and TRBJ1-1; the D is unclear. The germline V and J ends were trimmed by 4 bases and 1 base, with 13 bases remaining between them. Germline V gives CDR1 SGHVS, CDR2 FQNEAQ. The CDR3 sequence is 15 residues long.

The gene calls are TRBV7-9 and TRBJ2-1; the D is unclear. The CDR3 has 13 amino acids. The V gene's germline CDR1 is SEHNR and CDR2 FQNEAQ (reference sequence). Trimming stripped 7 bases from V and 0 bases from J, with 7 bases between. CDR3 in DNA: TGTGCCAGCACCGTGGACTCCTACAATGAGCAGTTCTTC. Its protein product is CASTVDSYNEQFF.

V usage is TRBV6-2 or TRBV6-3 and J usage is TRBJ2-1; 11 bases are shared with TRBD2. Germline V lookup: CDR1 MNHEY, CDR2 SVGEGT. The V and J ends lost 6 bases and 7 bases, in that order; junction bases with no gene match: 2. The CDR3 runs 13 residues. In DNA, the CDR3 is TGTGCCAGCAGACTAGCGGGAGATAATGAGCAGTTCTTC. This codes for CASRLAGDNEQFF.